What follows are 21 T cell receptor beta chains derived from one specimen sequenced in a study of CD8+CD57+ T cells in acquired aplastic anemia. Profiling of TCR beta VDJ combinations and CDR3 sequences used genomic DNA as template. TCRdb itself ran the reads through MiXCR, one entry per CDR3 protein. Here the sample spans 180,000 or so distinct CDR3 sequences, less than 55% being singletons. Input material: sorted CD4+, CD8+, or CD8+CD57+ T cells (not recorded which) from PBMCs. The receptors were gathered from a human donor in good health.

V gene TRBV20-1 combines with J gene TRBJ2-7; D call uncertain. V lost 4 bases and J lost 5, with 12 bases in between. CDR1 is DFQATT and CDR2 is SNEGSKA in the germline V gene (reference sequence). The CDR3 is 12 amino acids. Here the CDR3 reads CSAIAYYHEQYF. The CDR3 region has the DNA TGCAGTGCTATTGCCTATTACCACGAGCAGTACTTC.

This clonotype was detected many times. The chain is built from TRBV5-8 and TRBJ2-1; 12 bases fit TRBD2. The germline V gene encodes CDR1 SGHTS and CDR2 YDEGEE. The length of the CDR3 is 13 residues. Losses at the gene ends were 1 base for V and 10 bases for J; bases not matched to a gene: 0. CDR3 region: CASSLTSGREQFF. CDR3 coding DNA: TGTGCCAGCAGCTTGACTAGCGGGAGGGAGCAGTTCTTC.

The chain joins TRBV13 to TRBJ2-2; 9 nucleotides align to TRBD2. The J segment lost 5 bases and the V segment lost 5 bases, leaving 9 bases of the junction unmatched. Germline V lookup: CDR1 PRHDT, CDR2 FYEKMQ (reference sequence). The CDR3 extends over 16 amino acids. The CDR3 DNA reads as TGTGCCAGCAGCCCTAGTGCGGGGGGGCCAACCGGGGAGCTGTTTTTT. Translating it yields CASSPSAGGPTGELFF.

The CDR3 region has the DNA TGTGCCAGTAGTCCGCCTGAAGTTTACTATGGCTACACCTTC. Its translation: CASSPPEVYYGYTF. The rearrangement links TRBV6-2 or TRBV6-3 to TRBJ1-2; D gene unclear. The germline CDR1 and CDR2 sequences are MNHEY and SVGEGT. The CDR3 sequence is 14 residues long. The V and J ends lost 9 bases and 3 bases respectively, with 17 bases between them.

The chain employs TRBV5-1 and TRBJ2-1, with TRBD2 identical over 8 bases. The CDR3 contains 14 residues. Trimming removed 7 bases from V and 7 bases from J; junction bases left unmatched: 10. Germline assignment: CDR1 SGHRS and CDR2 YFSETQ. The CDR3 loop is CASPKREFRNEQFF. In DNA, the CDR3 is TGCGCCAGCCCTAAGCGGGAGTTTAGGAATGAGCAGTTCTTC.

V and J are TRBV19 and TRBJ1-2, with D hard to call. There are 16 residues in the CDR3. The germline V and J ends were trimmed by 0 bases and 3 bases, with 14 bases remaining between them. Germline loops: CDR1 LNHDA, CDR2 SQIVND (reference sequence). As DNA, the CDR3 is TGTGCCAGTAGTATAGATCGTTCGGGGAGGGACTATGGCTACACCTTC. As protein: CASSIDRSGRDYGYTF.

This clonotype was detected many times. The V gene is TRBV29-1, the J gene TRBJ1-3; TRBD1 aligns across 8 bases. The germline V gene encodes CDR1 SQVTM and CDR2 ANQGSEA. The CDR3 sequence is 14 residues long. The ends lost 4 bases at V and 4 bases at J; junction bases unmatched: 6. The CDR3 region has the DNA TGCAGCGTTGGGACAGGGATAACCGGAAACACCATATATTTT. Protein sequence: CSVGTGITGNTIYF.

The chain couples TRBV7-9 to TRBJ2-7, with D possibly being TRBD2 (6 bases). This CDR3 has 16 residues. Trimming took 8 bases from V and 0 from J, leaving 20 bases between them. The germline V gene encodes CDR1 SEHNR and CDR2 FQNEAQ (reference sequence). The CDR3 loop is CASGKTGGSISYEQYF. The DNA for the CDR3 is TGTGCCAGCGGCAAGACCGGGGGAAGTATCTCCTACGAGCAGTACTTC.

This sequence joins TRBV28 and TRBJ2-1, with D unclear. This CDR3 is 15 amino acids long. Trimming took 6 bases from V and 0 from J, leaving 12 bases between them. Germline lookup yields CDR1 MDHEN and CDR2 SYDVKM. CDR3 in amino acids: CASSRIKSSYNEQFF. DNA for the CDR3: TGTGCCAGCAGCCGTATTAAGAGCTCCTACAATGAGCAGTTCTTC.

This clonotype was seen ten or more times. This rearrangement joins TRBV12-3 or TRBV12-4 to TRBJ1-5, with 9 bases identical to TRBD1. CDR3 length: 15 amino acids. Trimming removed 3 bases from V and 1 base from J; junction bases left unmatched: 1. In DNA form, the CDR3 reads TGTGCCAGCAGTTTTGGACAGGGGAGCAATCAGCCCCAGCATTTT. This codes for CASSFGQGSNQPQHF.

This clonotype appeared a few times. The J gene is TRBJ1-4, the V gene TRBV6-1, with D unclear. Trimming cost V 7 bases and J 4 bases, with 13 bases left between them. The CDR3 has 14 residues. Looked up from germline, CDR1 is MNHNS and CDR2 is SASEGT. CDR3 residues: CASKKPDGNEKLFF. The CDR3, as DNA: TGTGCCAGCAAAAAACCCGATGGTAATGAAAAACTGTTTTTT.

This clonotype was seen ten or more times. The rearrangement uses TRBV7-9 and TRBJ1-3; tentatively, D is TRBD1 (5 bases). This CDR3 is 13 amino acids long. Trimming removed 8 bases at V and 0 bases at J, with 8 bases between. Germline CDR1 reads SEHNR; CDR2 reads FQNEAQ (reference sequence). CDR3 DNA: TGTGCCAGCCCCAGGGACTCTGGAAACACCATATATTTT. This translates into CASPRDSGNTIYF.

The V and J genes are TRBV2 and TRBJ2-3, with D maybe TRBD2 (5 bases). This CDR3 contains 15 residues. From germline, CDR1 is SNHLY and CDR2 FYNNEI. Trimming cost V 6 bases and J 0 bases, with 13 bases left between them. CDR3 loop: CASSLYWRSTDTQYF. The CDR3 nucleotides read TGTGCCAGCAGCTTATACTGGAGGAGCACAGATACGCAGTATTTT. Full variable domain (outside the CDR3, taken from reference TRBV2 and TRBJ2-3): EPEVTQTPSHQVTQMGQEVILRCVPISNHLYFYWYRQILGQKVEFLVSFYNNEISEKSEIFDDQFSVERPDGSNFTLKIRSTKLEDSAMYFCASSLYWRSTDTQYFGPGTRLTVL.

The rearrangement uses TRBV19 and TRBJ1-5; maybe TRBD1 (5 bases). V lost 9 bases and J 6 bases, leaving 12 bases between the germline ends. This CDR3 has 12 amino acids. Germline lookup yields CDR1 LNHDA and CDR2 SQIVND (reference sequence). The DNA of the CDR3 is TGTGCCAGCAGGGAAATGGGTCAGCCCCAGCATTTT. It translates to CASREMGQPQHF.

This clonotype has a count of ten or more. The chain is built from TRBV24-1 and TRBJ2-2, with a possible D match to TRBD2 (6 bases). There are 16 residues in the CDR3. V was pared by 3 bases and J by 1 base, with 11 bases between. Germline lookup yields CDR1 KGHDR and CDR2 SFDVKD. The CDR3 DNA sequence: TGTGCCACCAGTGATCCCCAAGCGGGGAACACCGGGGAGCTGTTTTTT. This translates into CATSDPQAGNTGELFF.

This rearrangement joins TRBV5-5 to TRBJ2-5; D might be TRBD1 (5 bases). The CDR3 spans 14 residues. Germline-derived CDR1 and CDR2 are SGHKS and YYEKEE (reference sequence). Trimming pared 3 bases from V and 4 bases from J, leaving 13 bases between. As DNA, the CDR3 is TGTGCCAGCAGCTCTCAGGGCCCCCGAGAGACCCAGTACTTC. It translates to CASSSQGPRETQYF. The whole variable domain, remainder taken from reference TRBV5-5 and TRBJ2-5, is DAGVTQSPTHLIKTRGQQVTLRCSPISGHKSVSWYQQVLGQGPQFIFQYYEKEERGRGNFPDRFSARQFPNYSSELNVNALLLGDSALYLCASSSQGPRETQYFGPGTRLLVL.

This sequence joins TRBV20-1 and TRBJ2-3, with D unresolved. V was shortened by 3 bases and J by 6 bases, with 7 bases between the two germline ends. This CDR3 region has 11 residues. Germline loops: CDR1 DFQATT, CDR2 SNEGSKA (reference sequence). The CDR3 bases are TGCAGTGCTAGGGACGCTGATACGCAGTATTTT. It yields the protein CSARDADTQYF.

This sequence joins TRBV7-9 and TRBJ1-2; D is ambiguous. Germline V gives CDR1 SEHNR, CDR2 FQNEAQ (reference sequence). CDR3 length: 16 residues. V shed 2 bases and J shed 3 bases, with 16 bases lying between them. Here the CDR3 reads CASSLPPDLRDYGYTF. The CDR3 DNA reads TGTGCCAGCAGCTTACCCCCGGACTTAAGGGACTATGGCTACACCTTC.

The chain carries TRBV7-3 and TRBJ1-1; TRBD1 matches 8 bases. Trimming cost V 7 bases and J 7 bases; bases outside gene matches: 14. The germline V gene encodes CDR1 SGHTA and CDR2 FQGTGA. CDR3 length equals 15 residues. CDR3 sequence: CASNMRTGRTDEAFF. The CDR3 DNA sequence: TGTGCCAGCAATATGAGGACAGGGCGGACTGATGAAGCTTTCTTT.

This clonotype has a count of ten or more. The chain employs TRBV11-1 and TRBJ1-6; perhaps TRBD1 as D (6 bases). CDR3 length equals 13 residues. Trimming pared 5 bases from V and 9 bases from J, leaving 11 bases between. Germline loops: CDR1 SGHAT, CDR2 FQDESV (reference sequence). The CDR3: CASSPRGGSPLHF. The CDR3 DNA sequence: TGTGCCAGCAGCCCCAGGGGAGGTTCACCCCTCCACTTT.

This clonotype has a count of ten or more. V and J are TRBV19 and TRBJ2-5, with TRBD1 identical over 7 bases. CDR3 size: 13 residues. V was clipped by 6 bases and J by 5 bases; unmatched bases: 6. Germline V gives CDR1 LNHDA, CDR2 SQIVND (reference sequence). The CDR3 DNA reads as TGTGCCAGTAGAGGGGGCAGCGTGGAGACCCAGTACTTC. It codes for CASRGGSVETQYF.